The 24 T cell receptor beta chains below come from one sample, sequenced in a study of blood T cells in healthy people across ages. PCR was performed a second time for roughly 6 to 12 cycles using a sample-barcoded 5' primer and a J-beta primer mix. In TCRdb, the 5' RACE reads were re-called with MiXCR into one record per CDR3 protein. The sample contains some 1,800,000 distinct CDR3 sequences, 39% of which appear only once. The material sequenced was blood. All receptors come from a human donor in good health.

V usage is TRBV29-1 and J usage is TRBJ2-5, with D uncertain. The CDR3 runs 13 residues. Trimming removed 0 bases at V and 1 base at J, with 6 bases between. Germline values: CDR1 SQVTM, CDR2 ANQGSEA. This chain's CDR3 is CSVEEAVQETQYF. In DNA form, the CDR3 reads TGCAGCGTTGAAGAGGCAGTCCAAGAGACCCAGTACTTC. Drawing the rest from reference TRBV29-1 and TRBJ2-5, the complete variable domain is SAVISQKPSRDICQRGTSLTIQCQVDSQVTMMFWYRQQPGQSLTLIATANQGSEATYESGFVIDKFPISRPNLTFSTLTVSNMSPEDSSIYLCSVEEAVQETQYFGPGTRLLVL.

Ten or more counts support this clonotype. The chain couples TRBV6-5 to TRBJ1-5; D gene ambiguous. V was clipped by 8 bases and J by 4 bases, with 12 bases between them. The CDR3 covers 13 residues. CDR1 is MNHEY and CDR2 is SVGAGI in the germline V gene. CDR3 bases: TGTGCCAGCTCTTATAGTAGTAATCAGCCCCAGCATTTT. Translation gives CASSYSSNQPQHF.

The count of this clonotype is one. This sequence may be a read error, since a much larger clone differs from it by one base. The chain employs TRBV7-3 and TRBJ2-7, with 8 bases lining up with TRBD2. Trimming removed 4 bases from V and 8 bases from J; junction bases left unmatched: 16. Germline lookup yields CDR1 SGHTA and CDR2 FQGTGA. The CDR3 consists of 16 residues. The CDR3, as DNA: TGTGCCAGCAGCTCCTCCGGCGGGGGGACTGTTTACAAGCAGTACTTC. It specifies CASSSSGGGTVYKQYF.

The chain uses TRBV2 and TRBJ2-2; D not resolved. The length of the CDR3 is 15 residues. Between the trimmed V and J ends, which lost 5 bases and 2 bases, there was a span of 12 bases. The germline gives CDR1 SNHLY, CDR2 FYNNEI. DNA for the CDR3: TGTGCCAGCAGTCACCTCCTCGGAAACACCGGGGAGCTGTTTTTT. Translation gives CASSHLLGNTGELFF.

This chain connects TRBV12-3 or TRBV12-4 to TRBJ1-4; D remains ambiguous. CDR3 length equals 16 residues. Trimming shortened V by 6 bases and J by 2 bases, and 16 bases separated the two germline ends. DNA of the CDR3: TGTGCCAGCAGGTCCGACGCGGGTTCGACTAATGAAAAACTGTTTTTT. It encodes CASRSDAGSTNEKLFF.

With regard to this clonotype: A read error may be the cause here, since a much bigger clone is one base away. The rearrangement uses TRBV10-3 and TRBJ2-5; D tentatively reads TRBD1 or TRBD2 (5 bases each). V lost 5 bases, J lost 1 base, and 8 bases lay in between. The CDR3 has 13 amino acids. CDR1 ENHRY and CDR2 SYGVKD come from the germline V gene. CDR3 loop: CAISPGRQETQYF. In nucleotides, the CDR3 is TGTGCCATCAGTCCGGGACGCCAAGAGACCCAGTACTTC.

J is TRBJ2-1 and V is TRBV27; 8 bases agree with TRBD1. Germline CDR1 MNHEY, CDR2 SMNVEV (reference sequence). This CDR3 has 14 amino acids. V lost 8 bases, J lost 2 bases, and 5 bases stayed unmatched. For the CDR3, the DNA is TGTGCCAGCTACTCGACAGGGGCCTACAATGAGCAGTTCTTC. Translation: CASYSTGAYNEQFF.

This clonotype was picked up many times. CDR3 loop: CASSQDIAGSYEQYF. The CDR3 bases are TGTGCCAGCAGCCAAGATATAGCAGGCTCCTACGAGCAGTACTTC. The genes are TRBV4-2 and TRBJ2-7; D is unresolved. Trimming cost V 0 bases and J 0 bases, with 9 bases left between them. Germline V CDR1 and CDR2: LGHNA, YNFKEQ. The CDR3 length is 15 residues.

V gene TRBV15 combines with J gene TRBJ2-7; the D gene is possibly TRBD1 (6 bases). The CDR3 length is 17 residues. The germline gives CDR1 LNHNV, CDR2 YYDKDF (reference sequence). Between the trimmed V and J ends, which lost 0 bases and 3 bases, there was a span of 18 bases. In DNA, the CDR3 is TGTGCCACCAGCAGAGAAACCCCCTGGGGGCCCCTCTACGAGCAGTACTTC. Its protein is CATSRETPWGPLYEQYF.

This clonotype has a handful of counts. The chain is built from TRBV20-1 and TRBJ1-1; TRBD1 agrees at 7 bases. The CDR3 contains 13 residues. CDR1 is DFQATT and CDR2 is SNEGSKA in the germline V gene (reference sequence). J lost 4 bases, V lost 6 bases, and 8 bases had no gene match. CDR3 sequence reads: CSAFHRGLTEAFF. DNA for the CDR3: TGCAGTGCCTTCCACAGGGGACTCACTGAAGCTTTCTTT.

This clonotype was detected only once. The J gene is TRBJ2-3, the V gene TRBV27, with 7 positions matching TRBD1. The CDR3 is made up of 16 amino acids. After removal of 3 bases from V and 6 bases from J, the junction contained 12 bases not matched to a gene. The germline gives CDR1 MNHEY, CDR2 SMNVEV (reference sequence). The CDR3 loop is CASSLRTGAQVDTQYF. The CDR3 DNA is TGTGCCAGCAGTTTGCGAACAGGGGCGCAGGTGGATACGCAGTATTTT.

The rearrangement links TRBV7-2 to TRBJ2-1; D gene ambiguous. CDR3 length: 14 amino acids. Trimming took 1 base from V and 7 from J, leaving 11 bases between them. Germline V gene data show CDR1 as SGHTA and CDR2 as FQGNSA. CDR3 sequence: CASSLVLTSNEQFF. CDR3 nucleotide sequence: TGTGCCAGCAGCTTAGTGCTGACCTCTAATGAGCAGTTCTTC.

The chain has TRBV12-3 or TRBV12-4 and TRBJ1-5; D not resolved. Trimming took 3 bases from V and 7 from J, leaving 10 bases between them. This CDR3 is 13 amino acids long. The CDR3 DNA reads TGTGCCAGCAGTTTTTCACGGTTCCAGCCCCAGCATTTT. Encoded protein: CASSFSRFQPQHF.

The chain carries TRBV11-3 and TRBJ2-3; tentative D call: TRBD2 (5 bases). In germline, CDR1 is SGHNT, CDR2 YENEEA. The CDR3 is made up of 15 amino acids. Trimming took off 5 bases at V and 1 base at J, with 13 bases between the two ends. The CDR3 protein is CASSPRKGGTDTQYF. The CDR3, as DNA: TGTGCCAGCAGCCCCAGGAAGGGAGGCACAGATACGCAGTATTTT.

The chain combines TRBV12-3 or TRBV12-4 with TRBJ2-5; D is undetermined. This CDR3 contains 11 residues. V lost 8 bases and J 5 bases, leaving 9 bases between the germline ends. CDR3 sequence: CASEIWETQYF. In DNA form, the CDR3 reads TGTGCCAGCGAGATCTGGGAGACCCAGTACTTC.

The V and J genes are TRBV12-3 or TRBV12-4 and TRBJ2-1; the match to TRBD2 covers 14 bases. The CDR3 consists of 16 residues. With V trimmed by 6 bases and J by 0 bases, 1 base remained unmatched. The CDR3 DNA is TGTGCCAGCAGCGGACTAGCGGGGGGCTCCTACAATGAGCAGTTCTTC. It translates to CASSGLAGGSYNEQFF.

This clonotype was detected many times. The junction departs from the called germline gene at one end, perhaps through a read error. V and J are TRBV5-1 and TRBJ1-2; no clear D. The CDR3 is 12 amino acids. CDR1 is SGHRS, CDR2 YFSETQ, per germline. Written as DNA, the CDR3 is TGTGCCAGCAGTTTATCTAGGGATGGCTACACCTTC. This translates into CASSLSRDGYTF.

This clonotype turned up a few times. V and J are TRBV7-3 and TRBJ2-1; 9 positions agree with TRBD1. CDR3 size: 12 residues. Germline V gene sequence: CDR1 SGHTA, CDR2 FQGTGA. With V trimmed by 8 bases and J by 9 bases, 5 bases remained unmatched. The CDR3 sequence is CASGTGRGEQFF. The DNA of the CDR3 is TGTGCCAGCGGGACAGGGAGGGGTGAGCAGTTCTTC.

This clonotype appeared a few times. The chain couples TRBV27 to TRBJ1-2; D is unresolved. There are 13 residues in the CDR3. Germline V gives CDR1 MNHEY, CDR2 SMNVEV (reference sequence). V lost 3 bases to trimming and J lost 3 bases, with 8 bases between them. CDR3 in DNA: TGTGCCAGCAGTTTTTCGGTAGACTATGGCTACACCTTC. It yields the protein CASSFSVDYGYTF.

The chain couples TRBV5-1 to TRBJ1-4; D possibly corresponds to TRBD1 (6 bases). Germline V gives CDR1 SGHRS, CDR2 YFSETQ. V shed 3 bases and J shed 6 bases, with 15 bases lying between them. The length of the CDR3 is 15 residues. The chain's CDR3 is CASSSEGGLDEKLFF. CDR3 DNA sequence: TGCGCCAGCAGCTCGGAAGGGGGGTTGGATGAAAAACTGTTTTTT.

The V gene is TRBV10-3, the J gene TRBJ2-5; D perhaps matches TRBD1 (6 bases). TRBJ2-7 explains the end of the DNA better; the J call may be wrong. CDR3 length: 13 amino acids. Looked up from germline, CDR1 is ENHRY and CDR2 is SYGVKD. CDR3: CAGSVGAPYEQYF. The CDR3 region has the DNA TGTGCCGGCAGTGTGGGGGCGCCTTACGAGCAGTACTTC.

V and J are TRBV20-1 and TRBJ2-1; 9 bases match TRBD2. Germline CDR1 reads DFQATT; CDR2 reads SNEGSKA (reference sequence). The ends lost 3 bases at V and 10 bases at J; junction bases unmatched: 13. The CDR3 extends over 15 amino acids. CDR3 nucleotide sequence: TGCAGTGCTAGGGCGAGTCGGCGGGGGGGCCTAGAGCAGTTCTTC. Its translation is CSARASRRGGLEQFF.

The chain uses TRBV7-2 and TRBJ1-4; 7 nucleotides agree with TRBD1. Germline CDR1 reads SGHTA; CDR2 reads FQGNSA. Trimming took 7 bases from V and 2 from J; bases not matched to a gene: 13. CDR3 length equals 17 residues. Here the CDR3 DNA reads TGTGCCAGCAAGACAGGGATTAGAGGGGGGACTAATGAAAAACTGTTTTTT. Encoded protein: CASKTGIRGGTNEKLFF.

This clonotype has a handful of counts. The chain employs TRBV4-3 and TRBJ2-7; 11 positions agree with TRBD2. Germline CDR1 reads LGHNA; CDR2 reads YSLEER. This CDR3 has 18 amino acids. V shed 3 bases and J 1 base; nucleotides not matched to a gene: 11. The CDR3, as DNA: TGCGCCAGCAGCCATTCTAATCGTGGACTAGCGGGTTCCTACGAGCAGTACTTC. This translates into CASSHSNRGLAGSYEQYF.